This is a list of T cell receptor beta chains from one sample in a study of beta chain features in type 1 diabetes. Here immunoSEQ multiplex PCR was the method, and the copy in TCRdb shows in-frame clones only, minus some. Of roughly 240,000 clones in the sample, around 14% were seen once. Input material: naive CD4+ T cells from blood. All receptors derive from a middle-aged woman in good health. Both conserved end residues are part of each CDR3. The order of the fields is D gene, clone size, V gene, J gene, CDR3 DNA, CDR3 protein. A D gene is named only where the DNA matches it firmly. Size is stated for part of the rows, as once, few or many counts, or as a class when the clone is expanded.

>TRBD1|few|TRBV18|TRBJ1-1
TGTGCCAGCTCACCACCGTCTACAGGGGTGGACACTGAAGCTTTCTTT
CASSPPSTGVDTEAFF
>-|-|TRBV5-4|TRBJ1-2
TGTGCCAGCAGGATGACAGTCGCGAGCGGCTACACCTTC
CASRMTVASGYTF
>-|few|TRBV5-4|TRBJ2-3
TGTGCCAGCAGCCCGGGGACACTTCTTAGCACAGATACGCAGTATTTT
CASSPGTLLSTDTQYF
>-|-|TRBV5-1|TRBJ1-1
TGCGCCAGCAGCTTCAGCGATACTGAAGCTTTCTTT
CASSFSDTEAFF
>-|-|TRBV11-2|TRBJ2-3
TGTGCCAGCAGCTTCATCGGGAGACCCACAGATACGCAGTATTTT
CASSFIGRPTDTQYF
>-|few|TRBV11-2|TRBJ1-1
TGTGCCAGCAGCCTCGACAAACTCAATGTGAAAACTTTCTTT
CASSLDKLNVKTFF
>TRBD1|-|TRBV5-1|TRBJ2-7
TGCGCCAGCAGCTTGACCGGGACAGGGCCCTACGAGCAGTACTTC
CASSLTGTGPYEQYF
>TRBD1|many|TRBV7-2|TRBJ2-6
TGTGCCAGCAGTCGACAGGGAACTGGGGCCAACGTCCTGACTTTC
CASSRQGTGANVLTF
>-|few|TRBV6-5|TRBJ2-7
TGTGCCAGCAGTCGGACAGGACAAGGGGACTGGGAGCAGTACTTC
CASSRTGQGDWEQYF
>TRBD1|few|TRBV29-1|TRBJ1-2
TGCAGCGTTCAGGGGGGCTTTGGCTACACCTTC
CSVQGGFGYTF
>TRBD1|few|TRBV29-1|TRBJ2-1
TGCAGCGTTGTAGTGACAGGGGGCGCCGACAATGAGCAGTTCTTC
CSVVVTGGADNEQFF
>TRBD1|-|TRBV9|TRBJ1-4
TGTGCCAGCAGCGCCAAGAACAGGGGATCTCGCGAAAAACTGTTTTTT
CASSAKNRGSREKLFF
>TRBD2|-|TRBV9|TRBJ2-2
TGTGCCAGCAGCGAGGGGGGACTAGCGGGGGTGAACACCGGGGAGCTGTTTTTT
CASSEGGLAGVNTGELFF
>-|-|TRBV7-9|TRBJ2-1
TGTGCCAGCAGCCTGGGAGGGGGGACTGCCTACAATGAGCAGTTCTTC
CASSLGGGTAYNEQFF
>-|few|TRBV4-1|TRBJ2-5
TGCGCCAGCAGCCAAGGCGTCACGGGAGCGAAAGAGACCCAGTACTTC
CASSQGVTGAKETQYF
>-|few|TRBV18|TRBJ2-7
TGTGCCAGCTCACCTCGGGAGGGACAGGGGTACTTC
CASSPREGQGYF
>TRBD1|-|TRBV27|TRBJ1-5
TGTGCCAGCAGTCCTGGGACAGGGAGAGGCAATCAGCCCCAGCATTTT
CASSPGTGRGNQPQHF
>-|-|TRBV6-1|TRBJ2-5
TGTGCCAGCAGGGACAGGGAGGGACGACAAGAGACCCAGTACTTC
CASRDREGRQETQYF
>-|-|TRBV7-7|TRBJ2-1
TGTGCTAGCAGCGAGACAGAGTACAATGAGCAGTTCTTC
CASSETEYNEQFF
>-|-|TRBV6-1|TRBJ1-5
TGTGCCAGCAGGGCCTGGTTGCGGCAGCCCCAGCATTTT
CASRAWLRQPQHF
>-|few|TRBV21-1|TRBJ2-5
TGTGCCAGCAGCGCCCCGGACAGGGAGTACCAAGAGACCCAGTACTTC
CASSAPDREYQETQYF
>-|-|TRBV5-1|TRBJ2-2
TGCGCCAGCAGCTTGAGGCAGGGGACCAGTCCCGCCGGGGAGCTGTTTTTT
CASSLRQGTSPAGELFF
>-|-|TRBV29-1|TRBJ2-7
TGCAGCGTACCGGGTTTGAGCTCCTACGAGCAGTACTTC
CSVPGLSSYEQYF
>-|few|TRBV27|TRBJ2-6
TGTGCCAGCAGTCCGGGGACCGGGAGCTCTGGGGCCAACGTCCTGACTTTC
CASSPGTGSSGANVLTF
>TRBD1|few|TRBV5-1|TRBJ1-5
TGCGCCAGCAGCCCCGGGACAGGGAATCAGCCCCAGCATTTT
CASSPGTGNQPQHF
>TRBD2|few|TRBV6-5|TRBJ2-2
TGTGCCAGCAGTCAGACTAGCGGGAACACCGGGGAGCTGTTTTTT
CASSQTSGNTGELFF
>TRBD2|-|TRBV19|TRBJ2-3
TGTGCCAGCAAACTAGCGGGGGGCACAGATACGCAGTATTTT
CASKLAGGTDTQYF
>TRBD1|-|TRBV5-4|TRBJ1-2
TGTGCCAGCAGCCGGACAGGGGAAAGCTATGGCTACACCTTC
CASSRTGESYGYTF
>-|-|TRBV5-1|TRBJ1-5
TGCGCCAGCAGCTTGGAATCAGGGTTGAATCAGCCCCAGCATTTT
CASSLESGLNQPQHF
>-|few|TRBV5-1|TRBJ2-3
TGCGCCAGCGTCGGCAGGGTAACAGATACGCAGTATTTT
CASVGRVTDTQYF
>-|-|TRBV25-1|TRBJ2-3
TGTGCCAGCAGCGTCAGGCCAGATACGCAGTATTTT
CASSVRPDTQYF
>TRBD1|-|TRBV5-6|TRBJ1-5
TGTGCCAGCAGCTCCCGGGACAGTTATAGCAATCAGCCCCAGCATTTT
CASSSRDSYSNQPQHF